The entry below gives a single T cell receptor (beta chain) sequence along with its context. Its matching antigen is unknown. This specimen comes from a study of cytomegalovirus exposure and HLA in healthy donors. Notes on the study in general: The presence/absence work took it that sequencing depth was about the same across donors.

Both 60 Vbeta primers and 13 Jbeta primers went into the PCR. Libraries were prepared by immunoSEQ multiplex PCR; TCRdb keeps only in-frame clonotypes and omits some of them. Altogether 95,000 to 150,000 clones are present, about 10% being singletons, with the ten largest covering roughly 4.2%. CDR3 length: 14 amino acids. Germline V gene sequence: CDR1 MGHRA, CDR2 YSYEKL. J lost 6 bases, V lost 7 bases, and 6 bases had no gene match. The sequence came from a woman between 18 and 29 years old in good health and CMV-seropositive. Specimen: PBMCs. The chain combines TRBV4-1 with TRBJ2-2; 9 nucleotides align to TRBD1. This chain's CDR3 is CASKRQGDSGELFF. CDR3 bases: TGCGCCAGCAAACGACAGGGGGACTCCGGGGAGCTGTTTTTT.